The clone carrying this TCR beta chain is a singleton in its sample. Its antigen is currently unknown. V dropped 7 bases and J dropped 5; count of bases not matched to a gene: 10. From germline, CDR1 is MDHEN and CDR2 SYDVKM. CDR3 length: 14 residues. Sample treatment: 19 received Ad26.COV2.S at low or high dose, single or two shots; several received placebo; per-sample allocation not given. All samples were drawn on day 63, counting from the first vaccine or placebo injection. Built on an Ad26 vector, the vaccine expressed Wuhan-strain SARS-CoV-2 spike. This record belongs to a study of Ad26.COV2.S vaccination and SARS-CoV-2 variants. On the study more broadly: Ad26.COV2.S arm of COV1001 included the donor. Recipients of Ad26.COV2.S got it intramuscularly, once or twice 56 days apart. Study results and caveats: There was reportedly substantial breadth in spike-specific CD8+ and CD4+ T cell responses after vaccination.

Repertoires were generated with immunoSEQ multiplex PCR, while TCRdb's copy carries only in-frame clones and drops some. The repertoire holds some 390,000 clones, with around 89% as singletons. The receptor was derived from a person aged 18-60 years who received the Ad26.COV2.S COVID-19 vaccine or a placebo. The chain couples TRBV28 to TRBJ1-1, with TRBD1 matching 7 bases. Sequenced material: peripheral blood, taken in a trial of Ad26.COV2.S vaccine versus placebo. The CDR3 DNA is TGTGCCAGCACCTACAGGGGAATTGGAACTGAAGCTTTCTTT. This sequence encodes CASTYRGIGTEAFF.